This TCR beta chain comes out of a study of metastatic and nonmetastatic thyroid tumors. Per the germline V gene, CDR1 is SGHRS and CDR2 is YFSETQ. The CDR3 covers 17 residues. V was pared by 0 bases and J by 0 bases, with 15 bases between. Thyroid surgery took place with no prior treatment in any patient. Findings and caveats of the study: The study reportedly found significantly higher TCR beta diversity in malignant thyroid tumors than benign nodules, in blood and tumor.

As processed by the authors: A classifier of distant metastasis in papillary thyroid cancer was built from CDR3 differences (across clinicopathological groups). TCRdb reprocessed the PCR reads using MiXCR. V and J calls and clone size were set by TCRdb, not the authors. The data show about 6,900 clones, with 27% seen just once and under 20% held by the top ten. This clone was recorded a few times. The antigen is undetermined. The chain has TRBV5-1 and TRBJ1-2; D might be TRBD1 (5 bases). Sequenced material: adjacent normal tissue. The clonotype was recovered from a male donor with papillary thyroid cancer or a benign thyroid nodule (not recorded which). Some clones in this sample may be carry-over from other donors' samples. The CDR3 bases are TGCGCCAGCAGCTTGGGGGGGTGTGTCGGAACTAACTATGGCTACACCTTC. Its translation is CASSLGGCVGTNYGYTF.